A single sample gave rise to the 20 T cell receptor beta chains below, sequenced in a study of post-analysis software for immune sequencing data. The study's findings and limits: Among 5 or 6 TRBV segments more frequent in patients than controls were TRBV5-6, TRBV5-1 and TRBV20-1.

The antigens for these receptors are not known. Every TCR beta cDNA library bore unique molecular identifiers. One entry per CDR3 protein, called by TCRdb with MiXCR from the PCR reads. The profile shows 700,000 to 800,000 distinct CDR3 sequences, less than 35% of them singletons. Specimen: blood. These receptors were collected from a girl aged 10-17 years with multiple sclerosis.

The chain couples TRBV6-5 to TRBJ2-5; the D gene is possibly TRBD1 (6 bases). This CDR3 is built from 15 residues. Trimming left V 4 bases short and J 2 bases short, with 14 bases between. Germline values: CDR1 MNHEY, CDR2 SVGAGI. In DNA, the CDR3 is TGTGCCAGCAGTTCGCGCCAGGGGTATCAAGAGACCCAGTACTTC. It translates to CASSSRQGYQETQYF.

The chain uses TRBV5-1 and TRBJ2-7; 8 bases agree with TRBD1. The germline V gene encodes CDR1 SGHRS and CDR2 YFSETQ. This CDR3 spans 14 amino acids. The junction had 5 bases not matched to a gene; V was cut back by 0 bases and J by 6 bases. CDR3 DNA sequence: TGCGCCAGCAGCTTGGGGACAGGGACTTTCGAGCAGTACTTC. It translates to CASSLGTGTFEQYF.

V usage is TRBV7-8 and J usage is TRBJ1-2; D may be TRBD1 (5 bases). Germline CDR1 SGHVS, CDR2 FQNEAQ. V shed 2 bases and J shed 8 bases, with 15 bases lying between them. This CDR3 is built from 14 residues. CDR3 loop: CASSLNIGTEGYTF. As DNA, the CDR3 is TGTGCCAGCAGCTTAAACATTGGGACTGAAGGCTACACCTTC.

The V gene is TRBV7-2, the J gene TRBJ2-4; 8 positions agree with TRBD1. The trim removed 2 bases at V and 6 bases at J, leaving 6 bases unmatched. Germline V gene data show CDR1 as SGHTA and CDR2 as FQGNSA. CDR3 length: 15 amino acids. The CDR3 DNA follows: TGTGCCAGCAGCTTACTGACAGGGGAGGTAAACATTCAGTACTTC. Protein: CASSLLTGEVNIQYF. The full variable domain, rest sourced from reference TRBV7-2 and TRBJ2-4, is GAGVSQSPSNKVTEKGKDVELRCDPISGHTALYWYRQSLGQGLEFLIYFQGNSAPDKSGLPSDRFSAERTGGSVSTLTIQRTQQEDSAVYLCASSLLTGEVNIQYFGAGTRLSVL.

This clonotype has a handful of counts. The rearrangement links TRBV20-1 to TRBJ1-5, with 8 positions matching TRBD1. Germline V gene data show CDR1 as DFQATT and CDR2 as SNEGSKA (reference sequence). The CDR3 is made up of 11 amino acids. The V segment lost 3 bases and the J segment 14 bases; nucleotides outside the gene matches: 6. For the CDR3, the DNA is TGCAGTGCTAGCCAAGGACAGGGCAAGCATTTT. This sequence encodes CSASQGQGKHF.

This clonotype was seen more than once but under ten times. The CDR3: CSARDNNRGNIQYF. CDR3 bases: TGCAGTGCTAGAGACAACAACAGAGGGAACATTCAGTACTTC. The chain employs TRBV20-1 and TRBJ2-4; D perhaps matches TRBD2 (5 bases). Trimming removed 0 bases at V and 7 bases at J, with 13 bases between. The CDR3 is made up of 14 amino acids. The germline CDR1 and CDR2 sequences are DFQATT and SNEGSKA (reference sequence).

This clonotype was observed a single time. The chain employs TRBV11-2 and TRBJ2-2, with D perhaps matching TRBD1 (6 bases). CDR1 is SGHAT and CDR2 is FQNNGV in the germline V gene. This CDR3 has 13 residues. The V and J ends lost 7 bases and 10 bases respectively, with 16 bases between them. This CDR3 is CASTRTANEELFF. The CDR3 DNA is TGTGCCAGCACCCGGACAGCGAACGAGGAGCTGTTTTTT.

Concerning this clonotype: This sequence may be a read error, since a much larger clone differs from it by one base. The chain is built from TRBV6-2 or TRBV6-3 and TRBJ2-1, with 7 bases lining up with TRBD2. The length of the CDR3 is 14 residues. The V and J ends lost 7 bases and 3 bases, in that order; junction bases with no gene match: 6. The germline V gene has CDR1 MNHEY and CDR2 SVGEGT. CDR3 sequence (DNA): TGTGCCAGCAACGCGACTAGCAGCTACAATGAGCAGTTCTTC. This gives the protein CASNATSSYNEQFF.

This clonotype was seen more than once but under ten times. The gene calls are TRBV5-1 and TRBJ2-5, with 8 bases aligning to TRBD2. CDR1 and CDR2 (germline): SGHRS, YFSETQ. Losses at the gene ends were 0 bases for V and 4 bases for J; bases not matched to a gene: 8. The CDR3 is 16 residues long. CDR3 sequence: CASSLVGGRIVETQYF. In DNA, the CDR3 is TGCGCCAGCAGCTTGGTTGGCGGGAGGATTGTAGAGACCCAGTACTTC.

The rearrangement joins TRBV15 to TRBJ1-1, with a tentative D call TRBD1 (6 bases). Trimming pared 1 base from V and 4 bases from J, leaving 13 bases between. The CDR3 runs to 15 residues. Germline V gene lookup returns CDR1 LNHNV and CDR2 YYDKDF (reference sequence). For the CDR3, the DNA is TGTGCCACCAGCAGAGTCAGGGGAGTGGGCACTGAAGCTTTCTTT. This translates into CATSRVRGVGTEAFF.

This clonotype occurred a few times. The chain employs TRBV6-5 and TRBJ1-5; no clear D. The CDR3 has 15 residues. The ends were cut back, 2 bases at V and 0 bases at J, with 8 bases in the middle. Germline V gene sequence: CDR1 MNHEY, CDR2 SVGAGI. CDR3 DNA: TGTGCCAGCAGTTACGGGCAGTATAGCAATCAGCCCCAGCATTTT. Its protein product is CASSYGQYSNQPQHF.

This clonotype has only one observation. The chain is built from TRBV20-1 and TRBJ2-7; 7 bases are shared with TRBD2. The CDR3 length is 19 residues. Unmatched junction bases numbered 22, after V lost 1 base and J lost 4 bases. From germline, CDR1 is DFQATT and CDR2 SNEGSKA (reference sequence). The CDR3 DNA sequence: TGCAGTGCTAGAGGACTAGCAGGAGGGCCTGGGCCCCACCGGTACGAGCAGTACTTC. Translating gives CSARGLAGGPGPHRYEQYF.

The chain links TRBV20-1 to TRBJ2-7; D is unresolved. The ends were cut back, 0 bases at V and 7 bases at J, with 4 bases in the middle. The CDR3 has 10 amino acids. Germline-derived CDR1 and CDR2 are DFQATT and SNEGSKA (reference sequence). The CDR3 DNA follows: TGCAGTGCTAGAGATATGGAGCAGTACTTC. This codes for CSARDMEQYF.

This clonotype was seen only a few times. CDR3 DNA sequence: TGTGCCATCAGTGAGTCGATCGGGAGGGCCATTCAGTACTTC. Its protein product is CAISESIGRAIQYF. The V gene is TRBV10-3, the J gene TRBJ2-4, with TRBD2 matching over 8 bases. This CDR3 comprises 14 residues. V lost 0 bases to trimming and J lost 9 bases; unmatched junction nucleotides: 4. Germline V gene data show CDR1 as ENHRY and CDR2 as SYGVKD.

This clonotype has only a few counts. This chain uses TRBV20-1 with TRBJ1-2; D uncertain. The CDR3 is made up of 13 amino acids. V lost 4 bases and J lost 4, with 13 bases in between. Germline values: CDR1 DFQATT, CDR2 SNEGSKA (reference sequence). CDR3 residues: CSATPTASYGYTF. The CDR3 coding sequence is TGCAGTGCTACCCCAACAGCTAGCTATGGCTACACCTTC.

CDR3 in amino acids: CASSGQGSYSTDTQYF. The CDR3 DNA reads as TGTGCCAGCAGCGGACAGGGCTCTTATAGCACAGATACGCAGTATTTT. The chain recombines TRBV28 with TRBJ2-3; TRBD1 aligns across 8 bases. The V and J ends lost 6 bases and 0 bases, in that order; junction bases with no gene match: 8. This CDR3 is built from 16 residues. The germline V gene encodes CDR1 MDHEN and CDR2 SYDVKM.

The chain employs TRBV9 and TRBJ1-2, with D possibly being TRBD1 (5 bases). There are 15 residues in the CDR3. Germline values: CDR1 SGDLS, CDR2 YYNGEE. V gave up 0 bases and J gave up 2 bases, with 11 bases separating them. In DNA form, the CDR3 reads TGTGCCAGCAGCGTAGGTTGGGGACCCAACTATGGCTACACCTTC. This translates into CASSVGWGPNYGYTF.

This clonotype was detected only a few times. The V gene is TRBV7-8, the J gene TRBJ2-6; D not resolved. The germline V and J ends were trimmed by 0 bases and 1 base, with 4 bases remaining between them. This CDR3 is built from 15 residues. The germline gives CDR1 SGHVS, CDR2 FQNEAQ. The CDR3 loop reads CASSLAWSGANVLTF. The CDR3 nucleotides read TGTGCCAGCAGCTTAGCATGGTCTGGGGCCAACGTCCTGACTTTC.

This clonotype turned up a few times. The chain has TRBV29-1 and TRBJ2-3; no clear D. V was trimmed by 2 bases and J by 1 base, leaving 13 bases between them. The CDR3 extends over 15 amino acids. The germline gives CDR1 SQVTM, CDR2 ANQGSEA. The CDR3 loop reads CSVELNWGGTDTQYF. The DNA of the CDR3 is TGCAGCGTTGAATTGAATTGGGGTGGCACAGATACGCAGTATTTT.

A few counts support this clonotype. This rearrangement joins TRBV20-1 to TRBJ2-5; a possible D gene is TRBD2 (5 bases). This CDR3 spans 12 amino acids. The ends were cut back, 1 base at V and 4 bases at J, with 7 bases in the middle. CDR1 and CDR2 from the germline V gene are DFQATT and SNEGSKA (reference sequence). CDR3 region: CSARGTSETQYF. DNA of the CDR3: TGCAGTGCTAGAGGGACTTCAGAGACCCAGTACTTC.